This TCR beta chain was sequenced for a study of Ad26.COV2.S vaccination and SARS-CoV-2 variants. At the level of the study: Ad26.COV2.S shots went into the muscle once or twice, 56 days apart. Whole-study results and caveats: Individuals receiving vaccine had higher spike-specific TCR breadth than placebo recipients did.

Sample treatment: roughly 18 received Ad26.COV2.S at low or high dose, single or two shots; about five received placebo; per-sample allocation not given. Collection of samples fell on day 63 after the first vaccine or placebo injection. Concerning this clone: Its antigen is currently unknown.

Germline CDR1 is SEHNR and CDR2 is FQNEAQ (reference sequence). The CDR3 loop spans 16 amino acids. Trimming took 1 base from V and 6 from J; bases not matched to a gene: 9. Produced via immunoSEQ multiplex PCR; TCRdb's table is partial and in-frame only. The table includes 400,000 to 450,000 clones, about nine tenths detected once. This sample comprised peripheral blood, obtained in a trial of Ad26.COV2.S vaccine versus placebo. The chain recombines TRBV7-9 with TRBJ2-1; TRBD2 matches 7 bases. The TCR originated in a person between 18 and 60 years old who received the Ad26.COV2.S COVID-19 vaccine or a placebo. The CDR3 nucleotides read TGTGCCAGCAGCTTAGTCTGGCGGGAGTTAGGCAATGAGCAGTTCTTC. Residues: CASSLVWRELGNEQFF.